Below are 13 T cell receptor beta chains sequenced from a single sample in a study of T cell responses to AZD1222 COVID-19 vaccine. Produced via immunoSEQ multiplex PCR; TCRdb's table is partial and in-frame only. The data contain about 99,000 clones, around 90% of them singletons. Sample: peripheral blood, taken on day 0 of AZD1222 vaccination. The source is an adult in good health.

The chain carries TRBV4-1 and TRBJ2-5; D perhaps matches TRBD2 (5 bases). Trimming removed 5 bases from V and 4 bases from J, with 11 bases in between. The CDR3 contains 13 residues. The germline V gene has CDR1 MGHRA and CDR2 YSYEKL. CDR3 sequence: CASSKLGGETQYF. The CDR3 DNA is TGCGCCAGCAGCAAGCTAGGAGGAGAGACCCAGTACTTC.

The chain carries TRBV11-2 and TRBJ2-4; D not certain. The V gene's germline CDR1 is SGHAT and CDR2 FQNNGV. The CDR3 runs to 15 residues. The germline V and J ends were trimmed by 1 base and 0 bases, with 7 bases remaining between them. CDR3 residues: CASSLGQLAKNIQYF. The CDR3 DNA sequence: TGTGCCAGCAGCTTAGGTCAGCTAGCCAAAAACATTCAGTACTTC.

CDR3 bases: TGCGCCAGCAGCCAAGCGGCTGGACTAGCGGGAGCCTGGTACGAGCAGTACTTC. Protein: CASSQAAGLAGAWYEQYF. The rearrangement joins TRBV4-3 to TRBJ2-7; 13 bases line up with TRBD2. V lost 1 base, J lost 4 bases, and 10 bases stayed unmatched. CDR3 size: 18 residues. Germline V lookup: CDR1 LGHNA, CDR2 YSLEER.

The J gene is TRBJ1-4, the V gene TRBV19, with 7 bases identical to TRBD1. The CDR3 consists of 14 residues. Per the germline V gene, CDR1 is LNHDA and CDR2 is SQIVND (reference sequence). J gave up 7 bases and V 4 bases, and 6 bases lay outside the gene matches. The CDR3 sequence: CASSTTGAPEKLFF. For the CDR3, the DNA is TGTGCCAGTAGTACCACAGGGGCGCCTGAAAAACTGTTTTTT.

The V call is TRBV4-1, the J call TRBJ1-5; D is undetermined. Germline V gene data show CDR1 as MGHRA and CDR2 as YSYEKL. The CDR3 totals 15 residues. Trimming took off 5 bases at V and 0 bases at J, with 11 bases between the two ends. CDR3 protein: CASSLNSNSNQPQHF. CDR3 sequence (DNA): TGCGCCAGCAGCTTGAATAGTAATAGCAATCAGCCCCAGCATTTT.

The chain joins TRBV25-1 to TRBJ1-4; 9 nucleotides match TRBD1. Germline CDR1 and CDR2: MGHDK and SYGVNS. CDR3 length equals 13 residues. With 6 bases clipped from V and 8 bases from J, the junction kept 4 bases outside the gene matches. The CDR3 DNA sequence: TGTGCCAGCAGACAGGGGGCGTGGGAAAAACTGTTTTTT. It specifies CASRQGAWEKLFF.

CDR3 region: CASSERLAENQETQYF. The CDR3 region has the DNA TGTGCCAGCAGCGAAAGACTAGCGGAAAACCAAGAGACCCAGTACTTC. The chain employs TRBV13 and TRBJ2-5; TRBD2 aligns across 9 bases. Germline CDR1 and CDR2: PRHDT and FYEKMQ (reference sequence). The CDR3 is 16 amino acids. V trimming: 5 bases; J trimming: 0 bases; junction bases outside the gene matches: 7.

This clone occurred a few times. The chain carries TRBV5-1 and TRBJ2-7, with 11 bases fitting TRBD2. The germline gives CDR1 SGHRS, CDR2 YFSETQ. The CDR3 contains 15 residues. V shed 7 bases and J 1 base; nucleotides not matched to a gene: 7. CDR3 residues: CASYPGTSGSYEQYF. CDR3 in DNA: TGCGCCAGCTATCCCGGGACTAGCGGATCCTACGAGCAGTACTTC.

The CDR3 nucleotides read TGTGCCAGCAGCACGGGACGCCGGGGGGCCACGGGGACGCAGTATTTT. Residues: CASSTGRRGATGTQYF. The chain joins TRBV21-1 to TRBJ2-3; no check of the table's D call, TRBD2, against the DNA was made. TRBV21-1 is a pseudogene locus. This CDR3 region has 16 residues.

This rearrangement joins TRBV19 to TRBJ1-4; D not resolved. The V gene's germline CDR1 is LNHDA and CDR2 SQIVND (reference sequence). The CDR3 is made up of 13 amino acids. Trimming took off 5 bases at V and 4 bases at J, with 8 bases between the two ends. The CDR3 region is CASSSQFNEKLFF. CDR3 in DNA: TGTGCCAGTAGTTCACAGTTTAATGAAAAACTGTTTTTT.

This chain joins TRBV21-1 and TRBJ1-1. TRBV21-1 is an annotated pseudogene. This CDR3 is built from 17 residues. The CDR3 nucleotides read TGTGCCAGCAGCAAAGTAGCCCAGGTGAGCTCGAACACTGAAGCTTTCTTT. Translation gives CASSKVAQVSSNTEAFF.

V usage is TRBV7-2 and J usage is TRBJ2-5; possibly TRBD1 for D (6 bases). V was trimmed by 5 bases and J by 5 bases, leaving 12 bases between them. Germline lookup yields CDR1 SGHTA and CDR2 FQGNSA. This CDR3 comprises 13 residues. CDR3 nucleotide sequence: TGTGCCAGCAGCCCAGCAGGGGACGAGACCCAGTACTTC. Translation: CASSPAGDETQYF.

Turning to this clone: A read error may account for a junction end that differs from germline. This chain links TRBV6-5 with TRBJ1-1; 7 bases line up with TRBD1. The CDR3 has 13 residues. CDR1 is MNHEY, CDR2 SVGAGI, per germline. Here the CDR3 DNA reads TGTGCCAGCAGCTCGACAGGGAAACTCCCTTCAATCTTT. This encodes CASSSTGKLPSIF.